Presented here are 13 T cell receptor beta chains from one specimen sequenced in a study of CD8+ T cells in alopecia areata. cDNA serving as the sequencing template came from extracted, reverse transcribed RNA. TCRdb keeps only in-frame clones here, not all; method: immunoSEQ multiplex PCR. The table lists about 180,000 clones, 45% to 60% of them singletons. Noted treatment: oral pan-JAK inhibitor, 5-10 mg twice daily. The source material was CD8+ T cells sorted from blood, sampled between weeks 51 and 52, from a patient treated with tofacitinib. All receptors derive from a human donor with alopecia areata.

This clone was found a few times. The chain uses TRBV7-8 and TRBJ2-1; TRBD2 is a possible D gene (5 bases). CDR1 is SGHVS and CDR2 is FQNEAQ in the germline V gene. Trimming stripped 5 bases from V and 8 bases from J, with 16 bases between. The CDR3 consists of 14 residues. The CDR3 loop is CASSLLEWADEQFF. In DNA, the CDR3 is TGTGCCAGCAGCCTACTAGAGTGGGCGGATGAGCAGTTCTTC. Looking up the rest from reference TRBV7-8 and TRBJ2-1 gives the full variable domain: GAGVSQSPRYKVAKRGQDVALRCDPISGHVSLFWYQQALGQGPEFLTYFQNEAQLDKSGLPSDRFFAERPEGSVSTLKIQRTQQEDSAVYLCASSLLEWADEQFFGPGTRLTVL.

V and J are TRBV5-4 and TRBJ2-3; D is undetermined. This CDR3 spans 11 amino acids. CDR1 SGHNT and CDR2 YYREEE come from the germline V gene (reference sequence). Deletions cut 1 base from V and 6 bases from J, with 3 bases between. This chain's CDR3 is CASSLLDTQYF. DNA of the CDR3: TGTGCCAGCAGCTTGCTTGATACGCAGTATTTT.

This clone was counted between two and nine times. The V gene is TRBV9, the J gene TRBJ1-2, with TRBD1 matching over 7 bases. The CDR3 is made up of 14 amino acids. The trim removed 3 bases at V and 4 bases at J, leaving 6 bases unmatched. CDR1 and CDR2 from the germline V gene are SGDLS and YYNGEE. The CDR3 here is CASSEGGGGYGYTF. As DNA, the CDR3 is TGTGCCAGCAGCGAAGGAGGGGGCGGCTATGGCTACACCTTC.

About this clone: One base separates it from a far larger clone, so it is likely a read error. This CDR3 reads CASSQERGGQETQYF. CDR3 nucleotides: TGCGCCAGCAGCCAAGAGCGGGGGGGCCAAGAGACCCAGTACTTC. The rearrangement joins TRBV5-1 to TRBJ2-5, with 10 bases that match TRBD2. Germline loops: CDR1 SGHRS, CDR2 YFSETQ. The V gene end was trimmed by 4 bases and the J gene end by 1 base; junction bases not matched to a gene: 4. This CDR3 is 15 amino acids long.

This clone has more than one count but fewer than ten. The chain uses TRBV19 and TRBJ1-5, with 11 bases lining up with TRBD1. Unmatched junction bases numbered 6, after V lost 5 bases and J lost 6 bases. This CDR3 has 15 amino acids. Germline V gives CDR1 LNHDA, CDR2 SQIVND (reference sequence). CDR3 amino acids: CASSADRGPGQPQHF. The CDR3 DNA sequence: TGTGCCAGTAGTGCGGACAGGGGGCCGGGTCAGCCCCAGCATTTT.

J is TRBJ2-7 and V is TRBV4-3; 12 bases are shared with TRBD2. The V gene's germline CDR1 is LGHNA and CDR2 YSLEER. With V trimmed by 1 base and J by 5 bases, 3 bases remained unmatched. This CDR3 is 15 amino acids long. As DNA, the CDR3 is TGCGCCAGCAGCCAAGCTAGCGGGGGGGCGGACGAGCAGTACTTC. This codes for CASSQASGGADEQYF.

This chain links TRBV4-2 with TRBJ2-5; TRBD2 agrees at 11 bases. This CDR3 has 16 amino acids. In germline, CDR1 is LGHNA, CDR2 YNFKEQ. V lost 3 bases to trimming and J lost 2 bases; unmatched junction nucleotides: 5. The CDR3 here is CASSQLAGGTQETQYF. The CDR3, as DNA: TGTGCCAGCAGCCAGCTAGCGGGGGGCACTCAAGAGACCCAGTACTTC.

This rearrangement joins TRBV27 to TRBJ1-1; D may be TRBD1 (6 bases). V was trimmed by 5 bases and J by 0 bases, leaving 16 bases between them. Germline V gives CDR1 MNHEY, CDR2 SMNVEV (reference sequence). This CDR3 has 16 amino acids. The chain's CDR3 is CASSQSPGAMNTEAFF. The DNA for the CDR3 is TGTGCCAGCAGTCAAAGCCCAGGGGCCATGAACACTGAAGCTTTCTTT.

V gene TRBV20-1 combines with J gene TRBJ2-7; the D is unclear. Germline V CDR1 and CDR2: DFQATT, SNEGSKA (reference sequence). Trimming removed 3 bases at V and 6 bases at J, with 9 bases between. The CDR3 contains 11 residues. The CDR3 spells CSASGASEQYF. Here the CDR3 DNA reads TGCAGTGCTAGTGGAGCAAGCGAGCAGTACTTC.

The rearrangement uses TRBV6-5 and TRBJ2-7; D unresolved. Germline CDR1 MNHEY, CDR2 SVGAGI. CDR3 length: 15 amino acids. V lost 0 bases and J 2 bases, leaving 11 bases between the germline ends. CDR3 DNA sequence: TGTGCCAGCAGTTACTCACGCATGCCACCCTACGAGCAGTACTTC. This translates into CASSYSRMPPYEQYF.

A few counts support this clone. As DNA, the CDR3 is TGTGCCAGCAGCCAAGAGTATGACACTGAAGCTTTCTTT. Its translation: CASSQEYDTEAFF. The J gene is TRBJ1-1, the V gene TRBV4-2; no reliable D call. The V end lost 0 bases, the J end lost 3 bases, and 5 bases lay between the germline ends. Germline values: CDR1 LGHNA, CDR2 YNFKEQ. This CDR3 spans 13 amino acids.

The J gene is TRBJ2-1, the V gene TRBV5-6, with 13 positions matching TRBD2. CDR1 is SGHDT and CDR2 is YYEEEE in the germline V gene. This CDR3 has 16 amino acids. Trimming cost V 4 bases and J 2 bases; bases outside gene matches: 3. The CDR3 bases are TGTGCCAGCAGCATACTAGCGGGGGGGCCCTACAATGAGCAGTTCTTC. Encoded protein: CASSILAGGPYNEQFF.

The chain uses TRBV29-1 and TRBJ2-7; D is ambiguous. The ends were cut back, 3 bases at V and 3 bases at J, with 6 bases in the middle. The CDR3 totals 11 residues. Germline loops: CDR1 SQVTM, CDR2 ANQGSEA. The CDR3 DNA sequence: TGCAGCGTTGACGCCGGCTACGAGCAGTACTTC. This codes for CSVDAGYEQYF.